A selection of T cell receptor beta chains follows, all from one sample in a study of cytomegalovirus exposure and HLA in healthy donors. The repertoire was sequenced with immunoSEQ multiplex PCR; TCRdb's copy has only in-frame clones and lacks some. This sample has about 93,000 clones, with around 77% found just once. The sample consisted of PBMCs. The receptor source for this set is a man aged 30 to 39 in good health and CMV-seronegative. The CDR3 runs from the conserved cysteine through the conserved F or W. The order of the fields is D gene, clone size, J gene, V gene, CDR3 protein, CDR3 DNA. A D gene is named only where the DNA matches it firmly. Size values are once, few and many counts, or a class for expanded clones, and some rows have none.

TRBD1,-,TRBJ1-2,TRBV30,CAWRLGTGAGYGYTF,TGTGCCTGGAGATTAGGGACAGGGGCCGGCTATGGCTACACCTTC
-,-,TRBJ2-7,TRBV10-3,CAISDPKGVSYEQYF,TGTGCCATCAGTGACCCGAAAGGGGTATCCTACGAGCAGTACTTC
-,-,TRBJ2-5,TRBV7-9,CASSRTGSETQYF,TGTGCCAGCAGCCGCACAGGGAGCGAGACCCAGTACTTC
-,-,TRBJ2-5,TRBV7-9,CASSSDRSASETQYF,TGTGCCAGCAGCTCCGATCGGAGCGCCTCAGAGACCCAGTACTTC
-,-,TRBJ1-1,TRBV28,CASSFGGAMNTEAFF,TGTGCCAGCAGTTTCGGAGGGGCCATGAACACTGAAGCTTTCTTT
TRBD1,-,TRBJ2-7,TRBV15,CATSTRQGFYEQYF,TGTGCCACCAGCACCCGACAGGGGTTTTACGAGCAGTACTTC
-,-,TRBJ1-2,TRBV6-1,CASSEEGRTYGYTF,TGTGCCAGCAGTGAAGAGGGGCGGACCTATGGCTACACCTTC
-,-,TRBJ1-1,TRBV19,CASSIDPETEAFF,TGTGCCAGTAGTATAGACCCCGAGACTGAAGCTTTCTTT
-,-,TRBJ1-5,TRBV7-2,CASSAFSDRSYQPQHF,TGTGCCAGCAGCGCTTTTAGCGACAGGTCTTATCAGCCCCAGCATTTT
-,few,TRBJ1-1,TRBV5-6,CASSLAAWNTEAFF,TGTGCCAGCAGCTTGGCCGCGTGGAACACTGAAGCTTTCTTT
TRBD1,-,TRBJ1-3,TRBV28,CASIPTGERNTIYF,TGTGCCAGCATCCCGACAGGGGAAAGAAACACCATATATTTT
TRBD2,-,TRBJ2-3,TRBV30,CAWRSGGGSTDTQYF,TGTGCCTGGAGATCTGGCGGGGGATCCACAGATACGCAGTATTTT
TRBD2,-,TRBJ2-2,TRBV4-2,CASSRKRGTSGGDNTGELFF,TGTGCCAGCAGCCGCAAAAGGGGGACTAGCGGGGGCGACAACACCGGGGAGCTGTTTTTT
-,-,TRBJ2-1,TRBV4-3,CASSQGVLGGSYNEQFF,TGCGCCAGCAGCCAAGGGGTGTTGGGGGGCTCCTACAATGAGCAGTTCTTC
-,-,TRBJ1-1,TRBV5-5,CASSFPPGSEAFF,TGTGCCAGCAGCTTCCCCCCGGGATCTGAAGCTTTCTTT
-,-,TRBJ1-5,TRBV27,CASSPGRADNQPQHF,TGTGCCAGCAGCCCCGGCAGGGCGGACAATCAGCCCCAGCATTTT
TRBD1,-,TRBJ1-3,TRBV28,CASSPRTGGSSGNTIYF,TGTGCCAGCAGTCCGCGGACAGGGGGAAGCTCTGGAAACACCATATATTTT
TRBD2,few,TRBJ2-1,TRBV30,CAWSRTSGGVEEQFF,TGTGCCTGGAGTCGGACTAGCGGGGGAGTAGAGGAGCAGTTCTTC
TRBD1,-,TRBJ2-7,TRBV4-1,CASSQTPGQGSIRDYEQYF,TGCGCCAGCAGCCAAACACCGGGACAGGGTAGTATTAGGGACTACGAGCAGTACTTC
-,-,TRBJ2-5,TRBV11-3,CASSFTREETQYF,TGTGCCAGCAGCTTTACTAGGGAGGAGACCCAGTACTTC
TRBD2,-,TRBJ2-1,TRBV7-9,CASRYISGNSYNEQFF,TGTGCCAGCAGGTACATCAGCGGGAACTCCTACAATGAGCAGTTCTTC
TRBD1,-,TRBJ2-2,TRBV9,CASSLGQGYTGELFF,TGTGCCAGCAGCCTCGGACAGGGTTACACCGGGGAGCTGTTTTTT
-,-,TRBJ2-7,TRBV2,CASSEGQATYEQYF,TGTGCCAGCAGTGAAGGGCAGGCGACCTACGAGCAGTACTTC
-,few,TRBJ1-1,TRBV6-5,CASSLREEAFF,TGTGCCAGCAGTCTTCGGGAGGAAGCTTTCTTT
-,-,TRBJ1-1,TRBV7-8,CASSDRGFEAFF,TGTGCCAGCAGCGACCGAGGCTTTGAAGCTTTCTTT
-,once,TRBJ2-5,TRBV7-6,CASSSNRIETQYF,TGTGCCAGCAGCTCAAACAGGATTGAGACCCAGTACTTC
-,once,TRBJ2-2,TRBV28,CASSPRARGSTGELFF,TGTGCCAGCAGTCCTAGGGCCCGGGGATCCACCGGGGAGCTGTTTTTT
-,-,TRBJ1-2,TRBV7-3,CASSLTGQGHGYTF,TGTGCCAGCAGCTTAACGGGGCAGGGGCATGGCTACACCTTC
-,-,TRBJ1-3,TRBV5-1,CASSAQGSGNTIYF,TGCGCCAGCAGCGCACAGGGATCTGGAAACACCATATATTTT
-,-,TRBJ2-7,TRBV6-1,CASSEAPGGESYEQYF,TGTGCCAGCAGTGAAGCGCCGGGGGGCGAGTCCTACGAGCAGTACTTC
-,-,TRBJ1-5,TRBV19,CASSVGRRSYSNQPQHF,TGTGCCAGTAGTGTCGGGAGGAGGTCTTATAGCAATCAGCCCCAGCATTTT
TRBD1,-,TRBJ2-3,TRBV5-1,CASSPHYGQGGDTQYF,TGCGCCAGCAGCCCACATTACGGACAGGGCGGAGATACGCAGTATTTT
-,-,TRBJ2-5,TRBV15,CATSRDQGQGQETQYF,TGTGCCACCAGCAGAGATCAGGGGCAAGGGCAAGAGACCCAGTACTTC
-,-,TRBJ2-2,TRBV30,CAWSTAGLTGELFF,TGTGCCTGGAGCACAGCCGGACTCACCGGGGAGCTGTTTTTT
TRBD1,-,TRBJ2-1,TRBV19,CASSSNKPGQGYNEQFF,TGTGCCAGTAGTAGTAATAAGCCGGGACAGGGGTACAATGAGCAGTTCTTC
-,-,TRBJ1-4,TRBV4-2,CASSPLEEHANEKLFF,TGTGCCAGCAGCCCGCTTGAGGAGCACGCTAATGAAAAACTGTTTTTT
-,-,TRBJ2-5,TRBV1,CTSSQDTREEETQYF,TGCACCAGCAGCCAAGATACGAGAGAGGAAGAGACCCAGTACTTC
TRBD2,-,TRBJ2-2,TRBV5-1,CASSPQGLAGAPGELFF,TGCGCCAGCAGCCCACAGGGACTAGCGGGAGCCCCCGGGGAGCTGTTTTTT
-,-,TRBJ2-7,TRBV15,CATSARAGSDEQYF,TGTGCCACCAGTGCCAGGGCAGGCAGCGACGAGCAGTACTTC
-,-,TRBJ2-2,TRBV5-4,CASRAGQVANTGELFF,TGTGCCAGCAGAGCGGGACAGGTCGCGAACACCGGGGAGCTGTTTTTT
TRBD1,-,TRBJ2-1,TRBV19,CASSRDRDGNNEQFF,TGTGCCAGTTCGAGGGACAGGGACGGTAACAATGAGCAGTTCTTC
-,few,TRBJ2-2,TRBV29-1,CSVGVAGATGELFF,TGCAGCGTTGGAGTGGCAGGGGCTACCGGGGAGCTGTTTTTT
-,-,TRBJ1-2,TRBV4-1,CASSQDQQTGRGYTF,TGCGCCAGCAGCCAAGACCAGCAGACAGGCCGGGGCTACACCTTC
-,-,TRBJ2-7,TRBV19,CASSITADFRYEQYF,TGTGCCAGTAGTATCACCGCAGATTTCCGCTACGAGCAGTACTTC
TRBD2,few,TRBJ2-5,TRBV9,CASSVGASGGIQETQYF,TGTGCCAGCAGCGTAGGTGCTAGCGGGGGTATACAAGAGACCCAGTACTTC
-,-,TRBJ2-2,TRBV9,CASSVVAGELFF,TGTGCCAGCAGCGTAGTAGCCGGGGAGCTGTTTTTT
TRBD1,few,TRBJ1-1,TRBV6-5,CASSDRASNTEAFF,TGTGCCAGCAGTGACAGGGCTTCGAACACTGAAGCTTTCTTT
TRBD2,once,TRBJ2-2,TRBV7-8,CASSLLAGPNTGELFF,TGTGCCAGCAGCTTACTAGCGGGGCCGAACACCGGGGAGCTGTTTTTT
-,once,TRBJ2-4,TRBV7-2,CASSLSQGLIQYF,TGTGCCAGCAGCCTTAGTCAGGGCCTTATTCAGTACTTC
TRBD1,-,TRBJ2-7,TRBV18,CASSALGQGAIDEQYF,TGTGCCAGCTCAGCTCTCGGACAGGGGGCAATAGACGAGCAGTACTTC
TRBD1,-,TRBJ1-5,TRBV4-1,CASSPLTGNQPQHF,TGCGCCAGCAGCCCCCTGACAGGGAATCAGCCCCAGCATTTT
-,once,TRBJ1-1,TRBV5-1,CASSGVGNTEAFF,TGCGCCAGCTCCGGGGTGGGGAACACTGAAGCTTTCTTT
-,-,TRBJ2-7,TRBV6-6,CASSNPPPLEQYF,TGTGCCAGCAGCAACCCGCCTCCCCTCGAGCAGTACTTC
TRBD1,-,TRBJ2-7,TRBV19,CASSIDYTRDSAGLDEQYF,TGTGCCAGTAGTATCGATTACACCCGGGACAGTGCCGGCTTGGACGAGCAGTACTTC